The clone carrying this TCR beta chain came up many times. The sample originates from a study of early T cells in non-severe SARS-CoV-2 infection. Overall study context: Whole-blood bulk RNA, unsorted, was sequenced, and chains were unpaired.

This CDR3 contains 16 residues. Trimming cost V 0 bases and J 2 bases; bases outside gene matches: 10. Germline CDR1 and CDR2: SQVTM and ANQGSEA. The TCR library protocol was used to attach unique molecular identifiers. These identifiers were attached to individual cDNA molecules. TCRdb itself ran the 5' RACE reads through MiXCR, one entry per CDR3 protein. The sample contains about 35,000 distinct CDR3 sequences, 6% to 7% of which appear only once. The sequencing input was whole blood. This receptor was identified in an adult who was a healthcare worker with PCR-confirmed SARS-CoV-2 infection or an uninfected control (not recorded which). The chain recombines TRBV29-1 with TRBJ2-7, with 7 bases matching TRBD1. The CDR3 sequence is CSVEDRAWDSTYEQYF. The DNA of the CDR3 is TGCAGCGTTGAAGATCGCGCTTGGGACAGTACCTACGAGCAGTACTTC.